These T cell receptor beta chains were read from a single sample in a study of blood T cell repertoires in COVID-19. This table comes from immunoSEQ multiplex PCR, and its TCRdb copy is limited to in-frame clones, with some not included. The sample comprises approximately 82,000 clones, around four fifths of which are singletons, and over 9.5% rests with the top ten. The source material was peripheral blood. These receptors were collected from an older woman with active or convalescent COVID-19. Both conserved end residues are trimmed from each CDR3.

V: TRBV18; CDR3: ASSPQQGTANTGELF
V: TRBV28; CDR3: ASSPGTGLYEQY
V: TRBV6-6; CDR3: ASRGQGSGNTIY
V: TRBV28; CDR3: ASSRQFPEAF
V: TRBV5-1; CDR3: ASRMRFSGWDEQF
V: TRBV11-2; CDR3: ASSASRTDTQY
V: TRBV5-1; CDR3: ASSLGISAPQETQY
V: TRBV6-1; CDR3: ASSGREGAGGTSPLH
V: TRBV5-1; CDR3: ASSLVGRSPLH
V: TRBV28; CDR3: ASSLQGAGNEKLF
V: TRBV2; CDR3: ASSIHGQDWTEAF
V: TRBV3-1/TRBV3-2; CDR3: ASSQAGGNQPQH
V: TRBV2; CDR3: ASSRDSSTGELF
V: TRBV6-5; CDR3: ASSYSGGNNQPQH
V: TRBV6-5; CDR3: ASWDRNNEQF
V: TRBV2; CDR3: ASRGPGGKNEKLF
V: TRBV29-1; CDR3: SVEVEGQPFTQY
V: TRBV24-1; CDR3: ATSVAGRKETQY
V: TRBV13; CDR3: ASSDQTGPGSYGYT
V: TRBV5-4; CDR3: ASSPQTGRITEAF
V: TRBV28; CDR3: ASSLSGQLYGYT
V: TRBV21-1; CDR3: ASSKALFEPRPVRHYEQY
V: TRBV6-2/TRBV6-3; CDR3: ASSYTVGELF
V: TRBV18; CDR3: ASSPSAQLELF
V: TRBV4-1; CDR3: ASSQPRTSGVYNEQF
V: TRBV4-3; CDR3: ASSDRVDNEQF
V: TRBV7-2; CDR3: ASSLGYFATNEKLF
V: TRBV11-2; CDR3: ASSKTYSSYNEQF
V: TRBV19; CDR3: ASKRTENTGELF
V: TRBV6-1; CDR3: ASSEAPTYTDTQY
V: TRBV28; CDR3: ASTEGQGQLF
V: TRBV3-1/TRBV3-2; CDR3: ASSPGLDQPQH
V: TRBV29-1; CDR3: SVARTGFGADTQY
V: TRBV7-2; CDR3: ASSFKYGDEQY
V: TRBV15; CDR3: ATRPTGIPTGELF
V: TRBV5-1; CDR3: ASQGQVNNEQF
V: TRBV19; CDR3: ASSIRAGSDGNQPQH
V: TRBV6-1; CDR3: ASSGVVDISSPYEQY
V: TRBV5-1; CDR3: ASSERTGGPGEQF
V: TRBV6-5; CDR3: ASRPSGQDNSPLH
V: TRBV5-8; CDR3: ASSSRRGTGGYEQY
V: TRBV18; CDR3: ASSPEWTGGYT
V: TRBV6-5; CDR3: ASSNRGNTIY
V: TRBV9; CDR3: ASSVTTGYGGEKLF
V: TRBV6-5; CDR3: ASRIAGGGNTEAF
V: TRBV3-1/TRBV3-2; CDR3: ASSQGDRGAAQPQH
V: TRBV28; CDR3: ASSSSFYGYT
V: TRBV29-1; CDR3: SVMTVNYGYT
V: TRBV28; CDR3: ATGGHDEQF
V: TRBV6-5; CDR3: ASRGGSSYNSPLH
V: TRBV21-1; CDR3: ASSKGVGTSGAYFRETQY
V: TRBV29-1; CDR3: SVWTGGDEQY
V: TRBV19; CDR3: ASSIPGLLSGNTIY
V: TRBV19; CDR3: ASSKDQLASDTQY